The TCR beta chain under discussion was sequenced for a study of T cell changes during pregnancy in multiple sclerosis. The sample holds one count of this clone. The CDR3 runs 12 residues. V lost 3 bases to trimming and J lost 3 bases; unmatched junction nucleotides: 2. Germline loops: CDR1 SQVTM, CDR2 ANQGSEA. This table comes from immunoSEQ multiplex PCR, and its TCRdb copy is limited to in-frame clones, with some not included. The sample has approximately 130,000 clones; about 95% are singletons. The clonotype was recovered from a female donor with multiple sclerosis, enrolled in a pregnancy study. The sample here was peripheral blood, taken after pregnancy. The gene calls are TRBV29-1 and TRBJ2-7; 7 bases map to TRBD1. CDR3 in amino acids: CSVERDSYEQYF. The DNA of the CDR3 is TGCAGCGTTGAGAGGGACAGCTACGAGCAGTACTTC.